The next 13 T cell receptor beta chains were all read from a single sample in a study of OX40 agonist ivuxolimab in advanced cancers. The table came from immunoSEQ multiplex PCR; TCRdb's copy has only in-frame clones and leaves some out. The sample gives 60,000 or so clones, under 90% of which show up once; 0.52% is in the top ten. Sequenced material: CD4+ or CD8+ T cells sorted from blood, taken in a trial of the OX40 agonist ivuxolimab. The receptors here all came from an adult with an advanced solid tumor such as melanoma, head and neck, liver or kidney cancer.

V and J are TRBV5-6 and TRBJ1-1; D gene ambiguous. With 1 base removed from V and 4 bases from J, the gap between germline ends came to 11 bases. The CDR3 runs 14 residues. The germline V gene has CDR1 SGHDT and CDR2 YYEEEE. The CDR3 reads CASSLREAATEAFF. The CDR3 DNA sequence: TGTGCCAGCAGCTTGCGGGAGGCTGCCACTGAAGCTTTCTTT.

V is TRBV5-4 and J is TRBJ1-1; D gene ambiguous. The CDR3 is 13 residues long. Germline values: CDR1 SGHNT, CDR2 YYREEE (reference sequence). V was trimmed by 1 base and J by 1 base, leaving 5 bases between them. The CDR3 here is CASSLISNTEAFF. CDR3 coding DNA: TGTGCCAGCAGCTTGATATCGAACACTGAAGCTTTCTTT.

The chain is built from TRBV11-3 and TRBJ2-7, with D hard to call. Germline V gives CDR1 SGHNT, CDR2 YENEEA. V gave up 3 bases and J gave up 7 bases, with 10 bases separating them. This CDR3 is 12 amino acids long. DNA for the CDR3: TGTGCCAGCAGCTTCTCGCTAGGAGAGCAGTACTTC. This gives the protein CASSFSLGEQYF.

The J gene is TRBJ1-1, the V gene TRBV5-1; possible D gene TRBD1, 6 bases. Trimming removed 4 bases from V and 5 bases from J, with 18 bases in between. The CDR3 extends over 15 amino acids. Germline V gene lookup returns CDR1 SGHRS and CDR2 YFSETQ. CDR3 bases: TGCGCCAGCAGCCTTGGACAGAGCTGGGGAACTGAAGCTTTCTTT. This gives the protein CASSLGQSWGTEAFF. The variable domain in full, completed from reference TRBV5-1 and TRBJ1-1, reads KAGVTQTPRYLIKTRGQQVTLSCSPISGHRSVSWYQQTPGQGLQFLFEYFSETQRNKGNFPGRFSGRQFSNSRSEMNVSTLELGDSALYLCASSLGQSWGTEAFFGQGTRLTVV.

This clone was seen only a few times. CDR3 DNA: TGTGCCATCAGTGCAGCAGGGGACAATCAGCCCCAGCATTTT. It encodes CAISAAGDNQPQHF. The chain uses TRBV10-3 and TRBJ1-5; D is possibly TRBD1 (6 bases). The germline V gene has CDR1 ENHRY and CDR2 SYGVKD. The CDR3 runs 14 residues. Trimming pared 4 bases from V and 3 bases from J, leaving 10 bases between.

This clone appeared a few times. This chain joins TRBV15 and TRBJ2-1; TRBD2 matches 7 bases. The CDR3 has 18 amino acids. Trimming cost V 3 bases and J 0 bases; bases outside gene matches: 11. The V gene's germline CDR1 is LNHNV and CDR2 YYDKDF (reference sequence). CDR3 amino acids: CATSRGLSSGSSYNEQFF. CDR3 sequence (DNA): TGTGCCACCAGCAGGGGACTAAGTAGCGGCAGCTCCTACAATGAGCAGTTCTTC. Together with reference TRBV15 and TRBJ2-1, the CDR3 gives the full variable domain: DAMVIQNPRYQVTQFGKPVTLSCSQTLNHNVMYWYQQKSSQAPKLLFHYYDKDFNNEADTPDNFQSRRPNTSFCFLDIRSPGLGDTAMYLCATSRGLSSGSSYNEQFFGPGTRLTVL.

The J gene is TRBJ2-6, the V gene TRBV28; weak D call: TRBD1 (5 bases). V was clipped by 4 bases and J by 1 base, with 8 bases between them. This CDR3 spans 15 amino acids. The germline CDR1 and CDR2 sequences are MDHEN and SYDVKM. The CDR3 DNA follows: TGTGCCAGCAGTTCAACAGGTTCTGGGGCCAACGTCCTGACTTTC. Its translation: CASSSTGSGANVLTF.

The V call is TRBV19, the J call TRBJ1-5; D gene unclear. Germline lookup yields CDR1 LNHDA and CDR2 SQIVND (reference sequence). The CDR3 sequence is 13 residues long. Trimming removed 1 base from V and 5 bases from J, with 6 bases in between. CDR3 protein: CASSIVTDQPQHF. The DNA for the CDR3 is TGTGCCAGTAGTATAGTTACAGATCAGCCCCAGCATTTT.

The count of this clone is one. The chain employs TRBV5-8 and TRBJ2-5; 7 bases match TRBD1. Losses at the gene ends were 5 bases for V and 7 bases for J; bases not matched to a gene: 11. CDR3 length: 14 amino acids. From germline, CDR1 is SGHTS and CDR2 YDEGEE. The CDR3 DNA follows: TGTGCCAGCAGTATAACAGGGGCCAAGGGGACCCAGTACTTC. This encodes CASSITGAKGTQYF.

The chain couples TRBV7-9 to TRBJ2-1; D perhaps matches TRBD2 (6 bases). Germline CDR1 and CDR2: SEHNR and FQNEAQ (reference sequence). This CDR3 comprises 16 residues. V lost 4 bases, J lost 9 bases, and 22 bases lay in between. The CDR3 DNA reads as TGTGCCAGCAGCTCACCCGCGGGAATTATTAGGGTTGAGCAGTTCTTC. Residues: CASSSPAGIIRVEQFF.

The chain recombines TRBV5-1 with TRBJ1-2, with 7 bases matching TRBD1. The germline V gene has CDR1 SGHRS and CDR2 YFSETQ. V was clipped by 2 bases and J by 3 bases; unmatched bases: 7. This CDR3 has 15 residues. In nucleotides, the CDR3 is TGCGCCAGCAGCTTAGGGACAGTCAACGACTATGGCTACACCTTC. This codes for CASSLGTVNDYGYTF.

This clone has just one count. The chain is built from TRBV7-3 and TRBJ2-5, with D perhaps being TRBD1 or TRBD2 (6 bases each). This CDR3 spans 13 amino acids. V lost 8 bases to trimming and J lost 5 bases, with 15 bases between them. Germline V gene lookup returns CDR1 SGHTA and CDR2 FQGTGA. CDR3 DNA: TGTGCCAGCGCCTGGGGGGCCATGGAGACCCAGTACTTC. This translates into CASAWGAMETQYF.

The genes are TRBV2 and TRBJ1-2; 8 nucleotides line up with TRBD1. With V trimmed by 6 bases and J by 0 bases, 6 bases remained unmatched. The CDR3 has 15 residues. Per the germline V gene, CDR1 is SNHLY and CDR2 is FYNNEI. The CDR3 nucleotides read TGTGCCAGCAGGGCTGGACAGGGTCCTAACTATGGCTACACCTTC. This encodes CASRAGQGPNYGYTF.